The TCR beta chain under discussion was sequenced for a study of technical replicates of blood from a handful of donors. There are 15 residues in the CDR3. V was cut by 0 bases and J by 0 bases, with 7 bases left in between. The germline gives CDR1 SGHVS, CDR2 FNYEAQ. Repertoires were generated with immunoSEQ multiplex PCR, while TCRdb's copy carries only in-frame clones and drops some. Seen here are about 97,000 clones, nearly 96% observed once, and the top ten hold 0.2% to 0.25%. This clonotype originated in a human donor in good health. The chain links TRBV7-6 to TRBJ2-3, with D tentatively TRBD2 (5 bases). What was sequenced was T cells isolated from PBMCs. The CDR3 sequence is CASSLAGASTDTQYF. DNA for the CDR3: TGTGCCAGCAGCTTAGCGGGAGCTAGCACAGATACGCAGTATTTT.